This TCR beta chain was identified in a study of cytomegalovirus exposure and HLA in healthy donors. Study-wide context: A prior analysis found fewer than 120 million unique TCR beta sequences from approximately 200 million T cells.

Use of 60 Vbeta and 13 Jbeta primers characterized the PCR. TCRdb keeps only in-frame clones here, not all; method: immunoSEQ multiplex PCR. The table lists about 150,000 clones, approximately 69% of them singletons. V lost 5 bases to trimming and J lost 1 base; unmatched junction nucleotides: 8. The CDR3 has 17 residues. The germline gives CDR1 ENHRY, CDR2 SYGVKD. Sequenced: PBMCs. V and J are TRBV10-3 and TRBJ1-1; 12 bases are shared with TRBD1. The source is a man between 25 and 39 years old in good health and CMV-seronegative. CDR3: CAISSGTGGSGNTEAFF. Here the CDR3 DNA reads TGTGCCATCAGTTCCGGGACAGGGGGCTCGGGGAACACTGAAGCTTTCTTT.